A single TCR beta chain is shown here with its context. Antigen: not known. The CDR3 totals 13 residues. V lost 6 bases, J lost 6 bases, and 13 bases lay in between. Per the germline V gene, CDR1 is SGHVS and CDR2 is FQNEAQ. This sample is drawn from a study of regulatory T cells. Overall study results and limits: Patient CD8+ T cells trended toward lower Shannon entropy than controls. In patients, unique TRB V-J pairs were restricted and V/J usage skewed, especially in Tregs.

A couple of CD3G-deficient patients had more severe autoimmunity; all had some. Patients aged 2 to 39 years had fewer naive and more memory CD4+ and CD8+ T cells. The PCR used 52 TRBV and 13 TRBJ primers. Produced via immunoSEQ multiplex PCR; TCRdb's table is partial and in-frame only. The table shows 21,000 or so clones, with 80% to 95% occurring only once. The chain combines TRBV7-8 with TRBJ2-3; D ambiguous. The receptor was isolated from a child aged 2 to 10 with CD3G deficiency. Material: CD8+ T cells sorted from blood. This CDR3 reads CASSPHLGDTQYF. The CDR3 nucleotides read TGTGCCAGCAGTCCTCACCTCGGCGATACGCAGTATTTT.